Sequencing of this T cell receptor beta chain was carried out in a study of early T cells in non-severe SARS-CoV-2 infection. TCRdb redid the calling of the 5' RACE reads with MiXCR, one entry per CDR3 protein. The sample has about 59,000 distinct CDR3 sequences, over 10% seen once. Per germline, CDR1 MGHRA and CDR2 YSYEKL. V was pared by 6 bases and J by 5 bases, with 14 bases of the junction left unmatched. The CDR3 consists of 17 residues. This material consisted of whole blood, taken at baseline. This sequence originates from an adult who was a healthcare worker with PCR-confirmed SARS-CoV-2 infection or an uninfected control (not recorded which). The rearrangement links TRBV4-1 to TRBJ2-1, with 9 bases identical to TRBD2. CDR3 residues: CASSPTGSSGRNNEQFF. DNA for the CDR3: TGCGCCAGCAGTCCCACTGGTTCCAGCGGGAGGAACAATGAGCAGTTCTTC.